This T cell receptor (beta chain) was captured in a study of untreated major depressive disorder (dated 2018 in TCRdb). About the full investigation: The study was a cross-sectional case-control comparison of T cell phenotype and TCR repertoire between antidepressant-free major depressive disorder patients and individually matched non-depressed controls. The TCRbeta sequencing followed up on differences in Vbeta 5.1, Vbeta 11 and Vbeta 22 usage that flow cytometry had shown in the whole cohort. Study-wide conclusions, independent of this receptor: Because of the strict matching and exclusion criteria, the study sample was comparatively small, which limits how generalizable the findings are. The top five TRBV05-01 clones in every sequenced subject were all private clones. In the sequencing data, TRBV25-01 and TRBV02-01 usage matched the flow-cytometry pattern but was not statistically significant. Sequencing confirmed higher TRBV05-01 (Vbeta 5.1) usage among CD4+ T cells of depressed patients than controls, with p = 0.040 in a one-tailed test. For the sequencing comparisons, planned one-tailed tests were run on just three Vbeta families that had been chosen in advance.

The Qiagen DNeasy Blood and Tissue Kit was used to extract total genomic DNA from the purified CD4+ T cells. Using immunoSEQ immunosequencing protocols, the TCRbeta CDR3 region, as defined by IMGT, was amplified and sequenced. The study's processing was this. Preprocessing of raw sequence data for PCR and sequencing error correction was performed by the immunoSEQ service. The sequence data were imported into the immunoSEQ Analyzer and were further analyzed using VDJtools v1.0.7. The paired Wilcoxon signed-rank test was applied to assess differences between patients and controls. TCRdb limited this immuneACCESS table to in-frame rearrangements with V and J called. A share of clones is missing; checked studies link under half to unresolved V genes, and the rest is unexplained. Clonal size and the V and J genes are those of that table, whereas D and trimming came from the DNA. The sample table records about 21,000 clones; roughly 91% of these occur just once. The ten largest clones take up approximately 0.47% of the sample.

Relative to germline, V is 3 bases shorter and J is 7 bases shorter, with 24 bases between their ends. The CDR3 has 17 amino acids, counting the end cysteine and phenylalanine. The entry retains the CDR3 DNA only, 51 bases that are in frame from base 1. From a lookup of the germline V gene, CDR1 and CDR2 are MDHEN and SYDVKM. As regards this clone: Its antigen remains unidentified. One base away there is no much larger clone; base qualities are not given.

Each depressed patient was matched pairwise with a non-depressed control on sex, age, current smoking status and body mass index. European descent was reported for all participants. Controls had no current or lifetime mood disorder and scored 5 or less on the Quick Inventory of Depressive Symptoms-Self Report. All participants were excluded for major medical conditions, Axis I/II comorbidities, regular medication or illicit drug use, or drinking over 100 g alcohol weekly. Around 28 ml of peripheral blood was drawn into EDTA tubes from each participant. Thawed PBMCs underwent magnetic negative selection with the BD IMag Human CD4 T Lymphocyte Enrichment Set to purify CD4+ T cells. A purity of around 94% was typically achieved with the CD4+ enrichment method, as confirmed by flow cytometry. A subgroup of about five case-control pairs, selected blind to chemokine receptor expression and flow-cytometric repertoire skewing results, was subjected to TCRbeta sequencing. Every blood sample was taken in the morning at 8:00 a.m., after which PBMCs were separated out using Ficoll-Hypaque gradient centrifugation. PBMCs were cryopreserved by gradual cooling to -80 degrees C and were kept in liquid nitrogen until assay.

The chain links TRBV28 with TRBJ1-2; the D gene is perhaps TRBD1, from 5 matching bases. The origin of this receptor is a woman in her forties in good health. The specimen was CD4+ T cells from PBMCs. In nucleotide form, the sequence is TGTGCCAGCAGTTTTCGGCCTCCTTTGGGGGTGAGAGCTGGCTACACCTTC. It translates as CASSFRPPLGVRAGYTF.